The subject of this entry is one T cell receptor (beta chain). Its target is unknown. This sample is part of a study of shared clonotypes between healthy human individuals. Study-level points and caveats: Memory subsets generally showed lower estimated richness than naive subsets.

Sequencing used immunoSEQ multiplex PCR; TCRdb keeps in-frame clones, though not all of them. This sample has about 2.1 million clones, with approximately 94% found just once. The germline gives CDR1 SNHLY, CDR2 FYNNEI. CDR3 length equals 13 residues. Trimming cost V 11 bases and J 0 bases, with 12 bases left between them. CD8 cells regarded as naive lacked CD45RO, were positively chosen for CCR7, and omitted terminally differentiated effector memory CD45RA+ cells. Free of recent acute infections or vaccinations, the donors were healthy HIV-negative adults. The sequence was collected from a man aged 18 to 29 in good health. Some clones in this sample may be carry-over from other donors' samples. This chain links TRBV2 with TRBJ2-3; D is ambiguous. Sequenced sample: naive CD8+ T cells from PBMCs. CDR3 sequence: CAAVGASTDTQYF. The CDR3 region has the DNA TGTGCCGCCGTGGGCGCTAGCACAGATACGCAGTATTTT.